These 14 T cell receptor beta chains originate from one sample sequenced in a study of blood T cell repertoires in COVID-19. Only in-frame clones appear in the TCRdb table, and some are missing; sequencing was by immunoSEQ multiplex PCR. The repertoire has about 70,000 clones, around 85% of them found once; the top ten carry approximately 20%. Sequenced input: peripheral blood. Receptors were obtained from a woman aged 80 or over with acute or convalescent COVID-19.

The rearrangement joins TRBV2 to TRBJ1-2; perhaps TRBD1 as D (5 bases). Germline CDR1 SNHLY, CDR2 FYNNEI. V shed 7 bases and J shed 4 bases, with 10 bases lying between them. This CDR3 comprises 12 residues. The chain's CDR3 is CASKQEIYGYTF. The CDR3 DNA is TGTGCCAGCAAACAGGAGATCTATGGCTACACCTTC.

The J gene is TRBJ2-3, the V gene TRBV6-2 or TRBV6-3; TRBD2 aligns across 7 bases. Trimming cost V 0 bases and J 0 bases; bases outside gene matches: 15. CDR3 length equals 20 residues. Germline loops: CDR1 MNHEY, CDR2 SVGEGT. The CDR3 loop reads CASSYSPAGERRSSTDTQYF. The CDR3 DNA sequence: TGTGCCAGCAGTTACTCGCCGGCGGGGGAACGTAGATCTAGCACAGATACGCAGTATTTT.

This chain links TRBV28 with TRBJ1-1; possible D gene TRBD1, 6 bases. This CDR3 is built from 14 residues. Trimming took off 5 bases at V and 6 bases at J, with 16 bases between the two ends. Germline assignment: CDR1 MDHEN and CDR2 SYDVKM. The chain's CDR3 is CASSNPDRFSEAFF. The CDR3 nucleotides read TGTGCCAGCAGTAATCCTGACAGGTTTTCTGAAGCTTTCTTT.

This sequence joins TRBV2 and TRBJ1-6; a weak D match, TRBD1 (5 bases). Deletions cut 7 bases from V and 7 bases from J, with 11 bases between. The CDR3 loop spans 13 amino acids. Germline CDR1 SNHLY, CDR2 FYNNEI. The chain's CDR3 is CASTGRGNSPLHF. CDR3 sequence (DNA): TGTGCCAGCACCGGGAGGGGAAATTCACCCCTCCACTTT.

The chain is built from TRBV2 and TRBJ2-2; D perhaps matches TRBD1 (6 bases). CDR3 length: 14 amino acids. V lost 4 bases and J 4 bases, leaving 10 bases between the germline ends. Germline-derived CDR1 and CDR2 are SNHLY and FYNNEI. CDR3 sequence (DNA): TGTGCCAGCAGTGTATTGGACAGCACCGGGGAGCTGTTTTTT. Translated: CASSVLDSTGELFF.

The chain uses TRBV19 and TRBJ2-3, with D tentatively TRBD2 (6 bases). The CDR3 is 14 amino acids. The V end lost 3 bases, the J end lost 6 bases, and 13 bases lay between the germline ends. Germline loops: CDR1 LNHDA, CDR2 SQIVND (reference sequence). CDR3 loop: CASSISPRGDTQYF. The DNA of the CDR3 is TGTGCCAGTAGTATTAGCCCTCGGGGGGATACGCAGTATTTT. The full variable domain, in which reference TRBV19 and TRBJ2-3 provide the parts outside the CDR3, is DGGITQSPKYLFRKEGQNVTLSCEQNLNHDAMYWYRQDPGQGLRLIYYSQIVNDFQKGDIAEGYSVSREKKESFPLTVTSAQKNPTAFYLCASSISPRGDTQYFGPGTRLTVL.

This chain uses TRBV5-1 with TRBJ1-2; D unclear. The CDR3 is 15 amino acids. Germline CDR1 and CDR2: SGHRS and YFSETQ. Trimming cost V 2 bases and J 3 bases, with 14 bases left between them. In DNA, the CDR3 is TGCGCCAGCAGCTTCGGCACTGGGCTCGACTATGGCTACACCTTC. Its translation: CASSFGTGLDYGYTF.

The rearrangement joins TRBV13 to TRBJ1-1, with 9 bases identical to TRBD1. Germline V gives CDR1 PRHDT, CDR2 FYEKMQ (reference sequence). V shed 5 bases, J shed 1 base, and the junction held 5 bases outside the gene matches. This CDR3 is 15 amino acids long. CDR3 region: CASSGTGIGNTEAFF. For the CDR3, the DNA is TGTGCCAGCAGCGGGACAGGGATTGGGAACACTGAAGCTTTCTTT.

The gene calls are TRBV7-9 and TRBJ2-7; TRBD2 agrees at 7 bases. V dropped 3 bases and J dropped 0; count of bases not matched to a gene: 5. In germline, CDR1 is SEHNR, CDR2 FQNEAQ (reference sequence). The CDR3 contains 15 residues. The CDR3 coding sequence is TGTGCCAGCAGCTTCACGGGGGGAGGCTCCTACGAGCAGTACTTC. Translating it yields CASSFTGGGSYEQYF.

The rearrangement uses TRBV5-6 and TRBJ2-7, with 10 positions matching TRBD1. V shed 2 bases, J shed 3 bases, and the junction held 8 bases outside the gene matches. CDR3 length: 16 amino acids. The germline V gene encodes CDR1 SGHDT and CDR2 YYEEEE. The DNA for the CDR3 is TGTGCCAGCAGCTTACGATTGTGGGACAGGGGCTACGAGCAGTACTTC. Translating it yields CASSLRLWDRGYEQYF. Complete variable domain (other parts from reference TRBV5-6 and TRBJ2-7): DAGVTQSPTHLIKTRGQQVTLRCSPKSGHDTVSWYQQALGQGPQFIFQYYEEEERQRGNFPDRFSGHQFPNYSSELNVNALLLGDSALYLCASSLRLWDRGYEQYFGPGTRLTVT.

The J gene is TRBJ2-1, the V gene TRBV11-2; D call uncertain. The CDR3 has 13 amino acids. The germline V gene encodes CDR1 SGHAT and CDR2 FQNNGV. The V and J ends lost 1 base and 7 bases respectively, with 8 bases between them. CDR3 region: CASSLVLGNEQFF. The CDR3 coding sequence is TGTGCCAGCAGCTTAGTCCTCGGGAATGAGCAGTTCTTC.

The chain is built from TRBV18 and TRBJ1-3; the D is unclear. V was cut by 3 bases and J by 1 base, with 13 bases left in between. This CDR3 contains 16 residues. The V gene's germline CDR1 is KGHSH and CDR2 LQKENI. CDR3 DNA sequence: TGTGCCAGCTCACCTTCCAGCGAAGTATCTGGAAACACCATATATTTT. As protein: CASSPSSEVSGNTIYF. The full variable domain, its missing parts supplied by reference TRBV18 and TRBJ1-3, is NAGVMQNPRHLVRRRGQEARLRCSPMKGHSHVYWYRQLPEEGLKFMVYLQKENIIDESGMPKERFSAEFPKEGPSILRIQQVVRGDSAAYFCASSPSSEVSGNTIYFGEGSWLTVV.

The genes are TRBV9 and TRBJ2-5; 8 bases agree with TRBD2. CDR1 and CDR2 (germline): SGDLS, YYNGEE. The CDR3 is 13 residues long. Trimming at V came to 4 bases and at J to 3 bases, leaving 2 bases not matched to a gene. The CDR3, as DNA: TGTGCCAGCAGCCGGGGGGGTAAAGAGACCCAGTACTTC. It translates to CASSRGGKETQYF.

This rearrangement joins TRBV28 to TRBJ1-4; 7 nucleotides align to TRBD1. Germline V gives CDR1 MDHEN, CDR2 SYDVKM. V dropped 4 bases and J dropped 4; count of bases not matched to a gene: 9. CDR3 length: 16 residues. The CDR3 loop is CASSWTGVHNNEKLFF. CDR3 coding DNA: TGTGCCAGCAGTTGGACAGGCGTTCACAATAATGAAAAACTGTTTTTT.